The 31 T cell receptor beta chains given below trace back to one sample, sequenced in a study of T cells in localized non-small cell lung cancer. This table comes from immunoSEQ multiplex PCR, and its TCRdb copy is limited to in-frame clones, with some not included. The data show around 25,000 clones, about 93% seen once. The sample here was peripheral blood, taken before any cancer treatment. These receptors came from a woman aged 40 to 75 with stage I lung adenocarcinoma.

The gene calls are TRBV7-9 and TRBJ1-5, with D possibly TRBD1 on 5 matching bases. Germline values: CDR1 SEHNR, CDR2 FQNEAQ (reference sequence). Trimming cost V 1 base and J 4 bases, with 8 bases left between them. The CDR3 is made up of 14 amino acids. CDR3: CASSLEDINQPQHF. DNA of the CDR3: TGTGCCAGCAGCTTAGAGGACATAAATCAGCCCCAGCATTTT.

Details on this clone: Other DNA sequences from this sample encode an identical CDR3 as well. The chain joins TRBV2 to TRBJ2-1; no firm D call. Germline V gene data show CDR1 as SNHLY and CDR2 as FYNNEI. The V end lost 6 bases, the J end lost 9 bases, and 12 bases lay between the germline ends. The CDR3 has 12 amino acids. The chain's CDR3 is CASRDSRVEQFF. The CDR3 nucleotides are TGTGCCAGCAGAGATTCTAGGGTTGAGCAGTTCTTC.

This rearrangement joins TRBV9 to TRBJ1-2; the D is unclear. Per the germline V gene, CDR1 is SGDLS and CDR2 is YYNGEE. Trimming cost V 1 base and J 0 bases, with 4 bases left between them. CDR3 length equals 13 residues. The CDR3 DNA follows: TGTGCCAGCAGCGTAACCTCTAACTATGGCTACACCTTC. Its protein is CASSVTSNYGYTF.

In this sample, this clone turned up once. V is TRBV29-1 and J is TRBJ2-7; D is ambiguous. The CDR3 has 13 residues. V was cut by 0 bases and J by 7 bases, with 13 bases left in between. Germline V gives CDR1 SQVTM, CDR2 ANQGSEA. The DNA of the CDR3 is TGCAGCGTTGAAGATCCGACGCTAGGAGAGCAGTACTTC. As protein: CSVEDPTLGEQYF.

This rearrangement joins TRBV6-1 to TRBJ2-7; 8 bases fit TRBD2. This CDR3 region has 18 residues. V was clipped by 2 bases and J by 5 bases; unmatched bases: 17. In germline, CDR1 is MNHNS, CDR2 SASEGT. The CDR3 is CASSESSGGPMFPHEQYF. In DNA, the CDR3 is TGTGCCAGCAGTGAATCTTCGGGGGGGCCTATGTTTCCCCACGAGCAGTACTTC.

The V and J genes are TRBV2 and TRBJ2-1; no definite D call. CDR3 length: 12 residues. Germline loops: CDR1 SNHLY, CDR2 FYNNEI. Trimming removed 3 bases at V and 9 bases at J, with 9 bases between. In nucleotides, the CDR3 is TGTGCCAGCAGTGACAACAGAAGTGAGCAGTTCTTC. It is translated as CASSDNRSEQFF.

This clone came up once. This chain joins TRBV2 and TRBJ2-1; perhaps D is TRBD1 or TRBD2 (5 bases each). The CDR3 is 12 amino acids. Trimming removed 4 bases at V and 9 bases at J, with 10 bases between. Germline loops: CDR1 SNHLY, CDR2 FYNNEI. CDR3 region: CASSALGVEQFF. CDR3 sequence (DNA): TGTGCCAGCAGTGCTCTGGGGGTTGAGCAGTTCTTC.

The rearrangement joins TRBV30 to TRBJ1-3; 7 bases fit TRBD1. Per germline, CDR1 GTSNPN and CDR2 SVGIG (reference sequence). V lost 4 bases to trimming and J lost 3 bases; unmatched junction nucleotides: 0. This CDR3 region has 12 residues. CDR3 residues: CAWTGGGNTIYF. CDR3 coding DNA: TGTGCCTGGACAGGGGGTGGAAACACCATATATTTT.

V usage is TRBV9 and J usage is TRBJ2-2; unclear D gene. CDR3 length: 15 amino acids. Trimming removed 0 bases at V and 0 bases at J, with 6 bases between. Germline V gives CDR1 SGDLS, CDR2 YYNGEE. In DNA, the CDR3 is TGTGCCAGCAGCGTAGCACCTCCGAACACCGGGGAGCTGTTTTTT. Protein: CASSVAPPNTGELFF.

The genes are TRBV6-5 and TRBJ1-2; no clear D. Trimming pared 0 bases from V and 9 bases from J, leaving 11 bases between. The CDR3 has 13 amino acids. Per the germline V gene, CDR1 is MNHEY and CDR2 is SVGAGI. The DNA for the CDR3 is TGTGCCAGCAGTTACTCGAGGTGGGCGAGCTACACCTTC. Protein: CASSYSRWASYTF.

This sequence joins TRBV7-3 and TRBJ2-5; perhaps D is TRBD1 or TRBD2 (6 bases each). This CDR3 region has 13 residues. The germline gives CDR1 SGHTA, CDR2 FQGTGA. V gave up 1 base and J gave up 4 bases, with 7 bases separating them. The CDR3 sequence is CASSLKGGETQYF. In nucleotides, the CDR3 is TGTGCCAGCAGCTTAAAGGGGGGAGAGACCCAGTACTTC. Looking up the rest from reference TRBV7-3 and TRBJ2-5 gives the full variable domain: GAGVSQTPSNKVTEKGKYVELRCDPISGHTALYWYRQSLGQGPEFLIYFQGTGAADDSGLPNDRFFAVRPEGSVSTLKIQRTERGDSAVYLCASSLKGGETQYFGPGTRLLVL.

This chain uses TRBV7-9 with TRBJ2-1; D may be TRBD2 (6 bases). The CDR3 extends over 15 amino acids. CDR1 is SEHNR, CDR2 FQNEAQ, per germline (reference sequence). The V and J ends lost 5 bases and 6 bases respectively, with 17 bases between them. The CDR3 here is CASSGRPGTFNEQFF. CDR3 bases: TGTGCCAGCAGCGGGAGACCCGGGACTTTCAATGAGCAGTTCTTC. Using reference TRBV7-9 and TRBJ2-1 for the parts outside the CDR3, the full variable domain is DTGVSQNPRHKITKRGQNVTFRCDPISEHNRLYWYRQTLGQGPEFLTYFQNEAQLEKSRLLSDRFSAERPKGSFSTLEIQRTEQGDSAMYLCASSGRPGTFNEQFFGPGTRLTVL.

The chain couples TRBV15 to TRBJ2-5; 8 bases are shared with TRBD2. CDR3 length: 16 residues. Germline values: CDR1 LNHNV, CDR2 YYDKDF (reference sequence). J lost 5 bases, V lost 1 base, and 9 bases had no gene match. For the CDR3, the DNA is TGTGCCACCAGCAGAGCTAGCCTCGGGGGGGTGGAGACCCAGTACTTC. The encoded protein is CATSRASLGGVETQYF.

The DNA for the CDR3 is TGTGCCAGCAGCCCTCACGGGGAGAACAATGAGCAGTTCTTC. This translates into CASSPHGENNEQFF. The V and J genes are TRBV9 and TRBJ2-1, with D perhaps TRBD2 (5 bases). With 4 bases removed from V and 5 bases from J, the gap between germline ends came to 13 bases. Germline assignment: CDR1 SGDLS and CDR2 YYNGEE. This CDR3 has 14 amino acids.

This chain joins TRBV5-6 and TRBJ2-2, with D unclear. This CDR3 has 13 amino acids. Germline CDR1 reads SGHDT; CDR2 reads YYEEEE. V was trimmed by 10 bases and J by 4 bases, leaving 14 bases between them. CDR3 bases: TGTGCCTTCGAAAGCAGGTCCACCGGGGAGCTGTTTTTT. Its translation: CAFESRSTGELFF.

CDR3 in amino acids: CASGLVLAGSTDTQYF. In DNA, the CDR3 is TGTGCTAGTGGTTTGGTACTAGCGGGGAGCACAGATACGCAGTATTTT. The chain joins TRBV12-5 to TRBJ2-3; 10 nucleotides align to TRBD2. The CDR3 has 16 residues. The J segment lost 0 bases and the V segment lost 0 bases, leaving 0 bases of the junction unmatched. Germline CDR1 is LGHNT and CDR2 is FRNRAP.

The chain couples TRBV29-1 to TRBJ1-1; D might be TRBD1 (6 bases). V was cut by 4 bases and J by 5 bases, with 14 bases left in between. CDR3 length: 13 amino acids. The germline CDR1 and CDR2 sequences are SQVTM and ANQGSEA. CDR3 in amino acids: CSVASLGGTEAFF. The CDR3 region has the DNA TGCAGCGTTGCTTCCCTAGGGGGGACTGAAGCTTTCTTT.

The chain recombines TRBV10-1 with TRBJ2-7; the D call may be TRBD1 or TRBD2 (5 bases each). The CDR3 sequence is 15 residues long. V was clipped by 0 bases and J by 4 bases, with 13 bases between them. Germline V CDR1 and CDR2: WNHNN, SYGVQD (reference sequence). This chain's CDR3 is CASSESTGPIYEQYF. CDR3 DNA: TGCGCCAGCAGTGAGTCGACGGGACCCATATACGAGCAGTACTTC.

The genes are TRBV5-1 and TRBJ2-2; D is ambiguous. V shed 0 bases and J shed 3 bases, with 3 bases lying between them. The length of the CDR3 is 13 residues. Germline CDR1 and CDR2: SGHRS and YFSETQ. The CDR3 sequence is CASSLADTGELFF. CDR3 sequence (DNA): TGCGCCAGCAGCTTGGCTGACACCGGGGAGCTGTTTTTT. Full variable domain (missing parts from reference TRBV5-1 and TRBJ2-2): KAGVTQTPRYLIKTRGQQVTLSCSPISGHRSVSWYQQTPGQGLQFLFEYFSETQRNKGNFPGRFSGRQFSNSRSEMNVSTLELGDSALYLCASSLADTGELFFGEGSRLTVL.

V and J are TRBV7-9 and TRBJ2-5; possible D gene TRBD2, 5 bases. Germline values: CDR1 SEHNR, CDR2 FQNEAQ (reference sequence). The CDR3 runs 14 residues. Between the trimmed V and J ends, which lost 8 bases and 8 bases, there was a span of 21 bases. The CDR3 region is CASVDPGTQRTQYF. The CDR3 nucleotides are TGTGCCAGCGTTGACCCGGGAACCCAGAGAACCCAGTACTTC. The entire variable domain, with the rest obtained from reference TRBV7-9 and TRBJ2-5, is as follows: DTGVSQNPRHKITKRGQNVTFRCDPISEHNRLYWYRQTLGQGPEFLTYFQNEAQLEKSRLLSDRFSAERPKGSFSTLEIQRTEQGDSAMYLCASVDPGTQRTQYFGPGTRLLVL.

V is TRBV5-1 and J is TRBJ2-3; perhaps TRBD1 as D (5 bases). Germline-derived CDR1 and CDR2 are SGHRS and YFSETQ. The CDR3 length is 14 residues. Trimming shortened V by 0 bases and J by 4 bases, and 9 bases separated the two germline ends. The CDR3 DNA follows: TGCGCCAGCAGCTTGGATCCAGGGTCAGATACGCAGTATTTT. Protein sequence: CASSLDPGSDTQYF.

This clone came up once. This chain connects TRBV10-1 to TRBJ2-1, with D perhaps matching TRBD2 (6 bases). The CDR3 runs 16 residues. Germline V gene data show CDR1 as WNHNN and CDR2 as SYGVQD (reference sequence). V was shortened by 0 bases and J by 2 bases, with 11 bases between the two germline ends. The CDR3 sequence is CASSESAGNPYNEQFF. The CDR3 region has the DNA TGCGCCAGCAGTGAGTCTGCGGGAAACCCCTACAATGAGCAGTTCTTC.

The V call is TRBV27, the J call TRBJ2-1; weak D call: TRBD1 (6 bases). This CDR3 is 14 amino acids long. V lost 5 bases and J 6 bases, leaving 14 bases between the germline ends. Germline values: CDR1 MNHEY, CDR2 SMNVEV (reference sequence). CDR3 coding DNA: TGTGCCAGCAGTCTAACAGGGTTCCTCAATGAGCAGTTCTTC. It codes for CASSLTGFLNEQFF.

The chain has TRBV18 and TRBJ2-6; 7 bases are a match to TRBD2. The CDR3 is 16 amino acids. V was clipped by 0 bases and J by 2 bases; unmatched bases: 1. CDR1 is KGHSH, CDR2 LQKENI, per germline. CDR3 in DNA: TGTGCCAGCTCACCACCGGGAGGGGCTGGGGCCAACGTCCTGACTTTC. It specifies CASSPPGGAGANVLTF.

The gene calls are TRBV28 and TRBJ1-4, with 7 bases that match TRBD1. Germline CDR1 is MDHEN and CDR2 is SYDVKM. The CDR3 contains 15 residues. The junction had 5 bases not matched to a gene; V was cut back by 4 bases and J by 3 bases. The CDR3 DNA follows: TGTGCCAGCAGTTGGGCCGACAGGGCTAATGAAAAACTGTTTTTT. Translating gives CASSWADRANEKLFF.

This chain joins TRBV5-1 and TRBJ1-1; D is unresolved. The CDR3 contains 16 residues. Germline lookup yields CDR1 SGHRS and CDR2 YFSETQ. The V and J ends lost 0 bases and 1 base respectively, with 13 bases between them. The CDR3 loop reads CASSLVAGSKNTEAFF. The CDR3, as DNA: TGCGCCAGCAGCTTGGTAGCGGGCAGCAAGAACACTGAAGCTTTCTTT.

J is TRBJ2-7 and V is TRBV28; D uncertain. The germline CDR1 and CDR2 sequences are MDHEN and SYDVKM. V was cut by 3 bases and J by 2 bases, with 8 bases left in between. The length of the CDR3 is 13 residues. The CDR3 sequence: CASSFGGTYEQYF. The CDR3, as DNA: TGTGCCAGCAGTTTTGGTGGCACCTACGAGCAGTACTTC.

V gene TRBV10-3 combines with J gene TRBJ2-7; D is perhaps TRBD1 (7 bases). Germline assignment: CDR1 ENHRY and CDR2 SYGVKD. With 7 bases removed from V and 4 bases from J, the gap between germline ends came to 17 bases. CDR3 size: 14 residues. This chain's CDR3 is CAINTQGGSYEQYF. The CDR3 nucleotides read TGTGCCATCAATACCCAGGGGGGCTCTTACGAGCAGTACTTC.

This clone was observed a single time. The chain couples TRBV6-5 to TRBJ1-2, with D possibly being TRBD1 (5 bases). From germline, CDR1 is MNHEY and CDR2 SVGAGI. The CDR3 is 13 amino acids. Between the trimmed V and J ends, which lost 2 bases and 4 bases, there was a span of 8 bases. The DNA for the CDR3 is TGTGCCAGCAGTTACGGGACTCTCTATGGCTACACCTTC. Translating it yields CASSYGTLYGYTF.

The count of this clone is one. CDR3 amino acids: CASSERRSLAGDEQYF. CDR3 nucleotides: TGTGCCAGCAGTGAAAGGAGGAGTCTAGCGGGAGACGAGCAGTACTTC. The chain combines TRBV6-1 with TRBJ2-7; 10 nucleotides line up with TRBD2. Per germline, CDR1 MNHNS and CDR2 SASEGT. Unmatched junction bases numbered 9, after V lost 2 bases and J lost 5 bases. This CDR3 is built from 16 residues.

This clone showed up just a few times. V is TRBV28 and J is TRBJ1-5, with 7 bases lining up with TRBD1. Trimming took 6 bases from V and 3 from J; bases not matched to a gene: 26. Germline V gene sequence: CDR1 MDHEN, CDR2 SYDVKM. This CDR3 spans 21 amino acids. CDR3 sequence: CASSFIFGGTVQSEYNQPQHF. DNA for the CDR3: TGTGCCAGCAGCTTCATCTTTGGGGGGACAGTACAATCAGAGTACAATCAGCCCCAGCATTTT.